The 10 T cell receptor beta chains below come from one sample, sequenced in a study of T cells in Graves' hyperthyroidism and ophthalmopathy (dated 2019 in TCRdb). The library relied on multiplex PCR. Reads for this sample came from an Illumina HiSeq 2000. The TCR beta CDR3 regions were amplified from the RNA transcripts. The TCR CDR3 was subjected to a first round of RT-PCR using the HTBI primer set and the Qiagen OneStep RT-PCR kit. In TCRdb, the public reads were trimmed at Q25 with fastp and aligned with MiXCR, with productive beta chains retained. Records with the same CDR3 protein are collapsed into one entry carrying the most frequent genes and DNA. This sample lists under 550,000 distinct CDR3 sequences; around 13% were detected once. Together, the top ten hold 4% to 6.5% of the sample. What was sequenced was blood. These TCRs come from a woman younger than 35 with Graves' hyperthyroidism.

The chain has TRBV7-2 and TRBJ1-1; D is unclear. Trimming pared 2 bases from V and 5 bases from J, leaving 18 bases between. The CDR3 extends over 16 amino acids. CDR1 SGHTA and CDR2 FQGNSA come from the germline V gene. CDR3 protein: CASSLTPRGRVTEAFF. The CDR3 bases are TGTGCCAGCAGCTTAACTCCGCGGGGAAGGGTTACTGAAGCTTTCTTT.

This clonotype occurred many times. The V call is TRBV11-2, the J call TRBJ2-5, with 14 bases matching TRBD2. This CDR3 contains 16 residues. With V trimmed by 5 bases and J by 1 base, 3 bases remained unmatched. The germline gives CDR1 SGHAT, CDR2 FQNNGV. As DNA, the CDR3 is TGTGCCAGCAGCCTTGGACTAGCGGGAGGCCAAGAGACCCAGTACTTC. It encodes CASSLGLAGGQETQYF.

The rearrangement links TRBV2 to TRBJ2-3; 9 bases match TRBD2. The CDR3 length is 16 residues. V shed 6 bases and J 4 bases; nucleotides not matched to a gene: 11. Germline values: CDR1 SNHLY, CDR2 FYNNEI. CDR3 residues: CASSLGAGGRADTQYF. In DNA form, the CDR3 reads TGTGCCAGCAGCTTAGGGGCGGGAGGGAGGGCAGATACGCAGTATTTT.

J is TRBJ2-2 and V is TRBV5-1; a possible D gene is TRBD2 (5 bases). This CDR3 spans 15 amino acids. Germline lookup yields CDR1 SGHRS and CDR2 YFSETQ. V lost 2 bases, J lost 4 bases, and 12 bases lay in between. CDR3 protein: CASSFEGVGTGELFF. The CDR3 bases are TGCGCCAGCAGCTTCGAGGGAGTTGGCACCGGGGAGCTGTTTTTT.

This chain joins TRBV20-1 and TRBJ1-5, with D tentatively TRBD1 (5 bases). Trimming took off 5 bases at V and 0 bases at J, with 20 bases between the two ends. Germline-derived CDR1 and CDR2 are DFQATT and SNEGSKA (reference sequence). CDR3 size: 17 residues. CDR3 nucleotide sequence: TGCAGTGCTCCCCTCGGGGGATCCGATATTAGCAATCAGCCCCAGCATTTT. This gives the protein CSAPLGGSDISNQPQHF.

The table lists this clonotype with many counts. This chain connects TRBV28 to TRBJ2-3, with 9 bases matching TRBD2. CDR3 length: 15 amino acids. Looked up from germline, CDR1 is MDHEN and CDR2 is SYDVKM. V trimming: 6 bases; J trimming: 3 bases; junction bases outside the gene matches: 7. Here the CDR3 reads CASRLSGSGTDTQYF. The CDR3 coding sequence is TGTGCCAGCAGACTTAGCGGGAGCGGAACAGATACGCAGTATTTT.

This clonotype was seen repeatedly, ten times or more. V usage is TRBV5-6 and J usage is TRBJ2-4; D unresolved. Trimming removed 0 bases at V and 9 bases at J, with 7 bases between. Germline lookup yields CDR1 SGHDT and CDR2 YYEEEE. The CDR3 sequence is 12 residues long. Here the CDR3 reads CASSLDLGIQYF. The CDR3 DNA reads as TGTGCCAGCAGCTTGGACTTGGGCATTCAGTACTTC.

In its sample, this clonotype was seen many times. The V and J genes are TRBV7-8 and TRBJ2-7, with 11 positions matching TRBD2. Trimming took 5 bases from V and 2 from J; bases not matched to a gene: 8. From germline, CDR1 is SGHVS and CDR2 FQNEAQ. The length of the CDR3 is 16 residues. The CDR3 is CASSPPTSGKPYEQYF. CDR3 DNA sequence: TGTGCCAGCAGCCCACCGACTAGCGGGAAGCCCTACGAGCAGTACTTC.

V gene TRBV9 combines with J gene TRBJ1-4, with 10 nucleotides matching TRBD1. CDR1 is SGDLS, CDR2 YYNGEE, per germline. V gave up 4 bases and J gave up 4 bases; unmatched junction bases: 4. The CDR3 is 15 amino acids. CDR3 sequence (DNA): TGTGCCAGCAGCAGACAGGGGGCGGATAATGAAAAACTGTTTTTT. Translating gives CASSRQGADNEKLFF.

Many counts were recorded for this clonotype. Here the CDR3 reads CASSYGGSTYEQYF. CDR3 DNA sequence: TGTGCCAGCAGTTACGGTGGTTCTACCTACGAGCAGTACTTC. The V call is TRBV6-2 or TRBV6-3, the J call TRBJ2-7; D is uncertain. CDR3 length: 14 residues. The germline CDR1 and CDR2 sequences are MNHEY and SVGEGT. The germline V and J ends were trimmed by 2 bases and 2 bases, with 10 bases remaining between them.